The rows below give T cell receptor beta chains drawn from one sample of a study of cytomegalovirus exposure and HLA in healthy donors. Measured with immunoSEQ multiplex PCR; TCRdb has only the in-frame clones, and not every one. The data contain around 200,000 clones, about 86% of them seen just once; the ten biggest clones take up 0.25% to 0.4%. Sequenced input: PBMCs. Every receptor here comes from a woman in her twenties or thirties in good health and CMV-seronegative. Both conserved end residues are part of each CDR3. The D gene is left open where the match is weak. Clone size appears in some rows only: once, few, many, or a class for an expanded clone.

D,V,J,size,DNA,CDR3
TRBD1,TRBV2,TRBJ2-7,NA,TGTGCCAGCAGTCCCGGGACAGGGGCTCCCTTCGACGAGCAGTACTTC,CASSPGTGAPFDEQYF
NA,TRBV2,TRBJ2-7,NA,TGTGCCAGCAGGATGACTACCTCCCAAGCCTACGAGCAGTACTTC,CASRMTTSQAYEQYF
NA,TRBV29-1,TRBJ2-7,NA,TGCAGCGTCCTGTTCGGGGCACAGGGTGGATACGAGCAGTACTTC,CSVLFGAQGGYEQYF
NA,TRBV7-6,TRBJ2-7,NA,TGTGCCAGCAGCTTAGGGTTGGAGTCCTACGAGCAGTACTTC,CASSLGLESYEQYF
NA,TRBV6-1,TRBJ2-3,NA,TGTGCCAGCAGTGGCGGGGCCGATGATACGCAGTATTTT,CASSGGADDTQYF
TRBD1,TRBV27,TRBJ2-1,NA,TGTGCCAGCAGTAGACAGGGGAGCTCCTACAATGAGCAGTTCTTC,CASSRQGSSYNEQFF
TRBD2,TRBV7-9,TRBJ2-2,NA,TGTGCCAGCAGCTTACCCAGCGGGAGGGCGAACACCGGGGAGCTGTTTTTT,CASSLPSGRANTGELFF
TRBD2,TRBV5-1,TRBJ2-1,NA,TGCGCCAGCAGCAATGGACTAGCGATGTACAATGAGCAGTTCTTC,CASSNGLAMYNEQFF
NA,TRBV4-1,TRBJ1-3,once,TGCGCCAGCAGCCAAGGGGCTTCCCACGGAAACACCATATATTTT,CASSQGASHGNTIYF
TRBD1,TRBV6-1,TRBJ1-6,once,TGTGCCAGCAGTGAATTGTTAGGTCGACAGGGAGTGAAACCCCTCCACTTT,CASSELLGRQGVKPLHF
NA,TRBV6-5,TRBJ2-5,NA,TGTGCCAGCAGTTACAGAGACAGAGAGACCCAGTACTTC,CASSYRDRETQYF
TRBD2,TRBV5-1,TRBJ2-5,NA,TGCGCCAGCAGCTTCGGGAGGGAGACCCAGTACTTC,CASSFGRETQYF
NA,TRBV5-1,TRBJ2-7,NA,TGCGCCAGCAGCCCACCAGGCTCCTACGAGCAGTACTTC,CASSPPGSYEQYF
NA,TRBV6-6,TRBJ2-2,NA,TGTGCCAGCAGACGACAGGGAGGCACCGGGGAGCTGTTTTTT,CASRRQGGTGELFF
TRBD1,TRBV6-6,TRBJ2-7,NA,TGTGCCACCCAGACAGGGAGCAACGAGCAGTACTTC,CATQTGSNEQYF
NA,TRBV28,TRBJ1-1,NA,TGTGCCAGCAGTCCCGACATGAACACTGAAGCTTTCTTT,CASSPDMNTEAFF
TRBD2,TRBV10-2,TRBJ2-7,NA,TGCGCCACCAACCGGGGGGGGGTGGCGGGGGGAGACTACGAGCAGTACTTC,CATNRGGVAGGDYEQYF
NA,TRBV4-1,TRBJ2-1,NA,TGCGCCAGCAGCCAAGACGGGGTTAATGCCAATGAGCAGTTCTTC,CASSQDGVNANEQFF
NA,TRBV2,TRBJ1-4,few,TGTGCCAGCATTGGGGGGTATACTAATGAAAAACTGTTTTTT,CASIGGYTNEKLFF
TRBD1,TRBV7-9,TRBJ2-7,NA,TGTTCCAGCAGCTTAGTGGGTCAGCGGCAGGGGGCTTCCTGGGGCGAGCAGTACTTC,CSSSLVGQRQGASWGEQYF
NA,TRBV28,TRBJ1-6,NA,TGTGCCAGCAGGCTTCCCGGGATGGGGAGTCAACGTTCACCCCTCCACTTT,CASRLPGMGSQRSPLHF
TRBD2,TRBV4-1,TRBJ2-7,NA,TGCGCCAGCAGCCAAGTGACTAGCGGGGGGGCTTACGAGCAGTACTTC,CASSQVTSGGAYEQYF
TRBD1,TRBV19,TRBJ1-1,NA,TGTGCCAGTAGTGGGACAGGGACCGCGGACACTGAAGCTTTCTTT,CASSGTGTADTEAFF
TRBD1,TRBV2,TRBJ1-4,NA,TGTGCCAGCAGTGAGGGACAGGCAACTAATGAAAAACTGTTTTTT,CASSEGQATNEKLFF
TRBD2,TRBV6-6,TRBJ2-1,NA,TGTGCCAGCAGCACCTTAGGCGCTAGCGGGGGAGGGGAGCAGTTCTTC,CASSTLGASGGGEQFF
TRBD2,TRBV5-6,TRBJ2-3,NA,TGTGCCAGCAGCCGAGCGGGAGGATACACAGATACGCAGTATTTT,CASSRAGGYTDTQYF
TRBD2,TRBV11-2,TRBJ2-5,NA,TGTGCCAGCAGCCCCCGGACTAGCTCCGGCGAGACCCAGTACTTC,CASSPRTSSGETQYF
TRBD2,TRBV7-8,TRBJ2-1,NA,TGTGCCAGCAGCCTCGGGGGAGGGTACAATGAGCAGTTCTTC,CASSLGGGYNEQFF
NA,TRBV11-3,TRBJ2-1,NA,TGTGCCAGCAGCTTCGACTCCCTAGGCAATGAGCAGTTCTTC,CASSFDSLGNEQFF
TRBD1,TRBV28,TRBJ1-2,NA,TGTGCCAGCAGACAACAGGGGGCCGACGGCTACACCTTC,CASRQQGADGYTF
NA,TRBV5-5,TRBJ1-1,once,TGTGCCAGCAGCTTTTCAAGGACAATGAACACTGAAGCTTTCTTT,CASSFSRTMNTEAFF
TRBD1,TRBV2,TRBJ2-1,NA,TGTGCCAGCTCTGGGACAGGGCTTTATGAGCAGTTCTTC,CASSGTGLYEQFF
TRBD2,TRBV30,TRBJ2-1,NA,TGTGCCTGGAGCAAGCGGGGGGGCCAGGAGCAGTTCTTC,CAWSKRGGQEQFF
TRBD1,TRBV10-2,TRBJ1-2,NA,TGCGCCAGCCAGCGCCGGGGACAGAACTATGGCTACACCTTC,CASQRRGQNYGYTF
NA,TRBV27,TRBJ2-1,once,TGTGCCAGCAGTTTATTAGTGAGGGAGAGCTACAATGAGCAGTTCTTC,CASSLLVRESYNEQFF
TRBD2,TRBV5-6,TRBJ2-3,NA,TGTGCCAGCAGCTCCATTAGCGGGGGGGCGAGAGATACGCAGTATTTT,CASSSISGGARDTQYF
TRBD1,TRBV13,TRBJ1-1,NA,TGTGCCAGCAGCTGGGGACAGGGAGCGGGGACTGAAGCTTTCTTT,CASSWGQGAGTEAFF
NA,TRBV27,TRBJ2-7,NA,TGTGCCAGCAGTTCCGGACTTCACTACGAGCAGTACTTC,CASSSGLHYEQYF
TRBD1,TRBV6-4,TRBJ1-5,NA,TGTGCCAGCAGTGACTCCAACAGGGGACGAGTTCAGCCCCAGCATTTT,CASSDSNRGRVQPQHF
TRBD2,TRBV11-2,TRBJ2-5,few,TGTGCCAGCAGCTTGCTAGTTATAGCGGGGCACCAAGAGACCCAGTACTTC,CASSLLVIAGHQETQYF
TRBD2,TRBV4-1,TRBJ2-1,NA,TGCGCCAGCAGCATCCGGACTAGCGGGCCGTCTGGTGAGCAGTTCTTC,CASSIRTSGPSGEQFF
TRBD1,TRBV6-6,TRBJ2-5,NA,TGTGCCAGCAGTTCCCGGGACAGGGGGCGGGAGACCCAGTACTTC,CASSSRDRGRETQYF
NA,TRBV6-1,TRBJ1-3,NA,TGTGCCAGCTCGACAGAGAGAAGAAACACCATATATTTT,CASSTERRNTIYF
TRBD1,TRBV19,TRBJ2-7,NA,TGTGCCAGTAGGATGACAGGGGCGGCGGCCTACGAGCAGTACTTC,CASRMTGAAAYEQYF
TRBD1,TRBV7-9,TRBJ1-1,NA,TGTGCCAGCAGCTTAGTTGGGACAGGGGGAACTGAAGCTTTCTTT,CASSLVGTGGTEAFF
NA,TRBV27,TRBJ2-7,NA,TGTGCCAGCAGTTTATCTATAGGGGTAACCTACGAGCAGTACTTC,CASSLSIGVTYEQYF
NA,TRBV9,TRBJ2-1,NA,TGTGCCAGCAGCGTAGCTACAGGGACCCAGAATGAGCAGTTCTTC,CASSVATGTQNEQFF
NA,TRBV7-3,TRBJ2-5,once,TGTGCCAGCAGCTTTCGACTGCAAGAGACCCAGTACTTC,CASSFRLQETQYF